This is a list of T cell receptor beta chains from one sample in a study of cytomegalovirus exposure and HLA in healthy donors. TCRdb's copy holds only in-frame clones and misses some; the assay was immunoSEQ multiplex PCR. The sample has about 100,000 clones; roughly 82% are singletons. The sequenced sample consisted of PBMCs. The receptor source for this set is a woman younger than 30 in good health and CMV-seronegative. CDR3s include the opening cysteine and the closing phenylalanine or tryptophan. D genes are given only for firm matches. Size tells how often a clone was seen (once, few, many) or the class of an expanded clone, and some rows leave it out.

V gene	J gene	D gene	clone size	CDR3 protein	CDR3 DNA
TRBV7-2	TRBJ2-3	.	.	CASSLGSLTGTQYF	TGTGCCAGCAGCTTAGGGTCCCTTACCGGGACACAGTATTTT
TRBV28	TRBJ1-4	TRBD1	.	CASSLRTGLDLFF	TGTGCCAGCAGTTTGAGGACAGGTTTAGATCTGTTTTTT
TRBV5-6	TRBJ2-5	TRBD2	.	CASSLLAGAEETQYF	TGTGCCAGCAGCTTACTAGCGGGAGCTGAAGAGACCCAGTACTTC
TRBV7-9	TRBJ2-5	.	.	CASSLPPSGSETQYF	TGTGCCAGCAGCTTACCCCCCTCGGGATCGGAGACCCAGTACTTC
TRBV27	TRBJ1-2	.	.	CASAGAGNYGCTF	TGTGCCAGCGCTGGCGCGGGCAACTATGGCTGCACCTTC
TRBV2	TRBJ2-3	TRBD1	.	CASSESQGASDTQYF	TGTGCCAGCAGTGAATCCCAGGGGGCCTCAGATACGCAGTATTTT
TRBV18	TRBJ1-1	.	.	CASSPNPLHQNTEAFF	TGTGCCAGCTCACCGAATCCGTTACATCAGAACACTGAAGCTTTCTTT
TRBV5-6	TRBJ2-2	TRBD2	.	CASSSGLAGVRTGELFF	TGTGCCAGCAGCTCCGGACTAGCGGGGGTTCGGACCGGGGAGCTGTTTTTT
TRBV27	TRBJ2-3	TRBD2	.	CASSLLGGGGTDTQYF	TGTGCCAGCAGTTTATTGGGCGGGGGGGGCACAGATACGCAGTATTTT
TRBV7-3	TRBJ2-3	TRBD2	once	CASSPSGSGDTQYF	TGTGCCAGCAGCCCTAGCGGGAGTGGAGATACGCAGTATTTT
TRBV7-8	TRBJ1-1	.	.	CASSLDELNTEAFF	TGTGCCAGCAGCTTAGATGAGTTGAACACTGAAGCTTTCTTT